This T cell receptor (beta chain) was recorded in a study of a mutant IDH1 vaccine in newly diagnosed glioma. Across the whole study: Sex among treated patients split about 60% male, around 40% female; mean age was roughly 40 years. Patients had received radiotherapy, temozolomide, or both previously, most receiving both.

As to time point: baseline, week 1 (first vaccination visit). Treatment here: pre-vaccination baseline after standard-of-care therapy. The CDR3 is made up of 14 amino acids. CDR1 is SGHRS and CDR2 is YFSETQ in the germline V gene. V lost 4 bases, J lost 3 bases, and 12 bases lay in between. The repertoire was sequenced with immunoSEQ multiplex PCR; TCRdb's copy has only in-frame clones and lacks some. The table shows approximately 20,000 clones, with 70% to 90% occurring only once. The source is a man aged 40-49 years with glioma. Sample: PBMCs, taken from a glioma patient treated with radiotherapy, temozolomide or both. This rearrangement joins TRBV5-1 to TRBJ2-3; possibly TRBD2 for D (6 bases). The CDR3 DNA follows: TGCGCCAGCAGCCCCCTAGCGTGGACAGATACGCAGTATTTT. Protein: CASSPLAWTDTQYF.